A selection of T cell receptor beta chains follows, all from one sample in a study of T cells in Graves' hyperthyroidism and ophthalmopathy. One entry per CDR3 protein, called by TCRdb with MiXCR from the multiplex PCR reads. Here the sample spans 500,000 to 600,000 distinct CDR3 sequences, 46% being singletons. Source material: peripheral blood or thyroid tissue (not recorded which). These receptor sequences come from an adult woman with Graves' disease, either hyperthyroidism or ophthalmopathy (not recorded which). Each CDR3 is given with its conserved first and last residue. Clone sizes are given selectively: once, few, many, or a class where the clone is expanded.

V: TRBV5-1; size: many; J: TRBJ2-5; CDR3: CASSLTDLGETQYF
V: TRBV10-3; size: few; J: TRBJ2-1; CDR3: CAISELQGLNEQFF
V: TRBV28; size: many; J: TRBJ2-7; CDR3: CASSTAGLAGVWF
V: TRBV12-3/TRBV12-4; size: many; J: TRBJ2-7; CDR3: CASSPRLAPTYEQYF
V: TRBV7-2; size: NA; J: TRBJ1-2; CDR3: CASSPAPGRRDYGYTF
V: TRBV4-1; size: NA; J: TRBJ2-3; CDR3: CASSEEMRPDTQYF
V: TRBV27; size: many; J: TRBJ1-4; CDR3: CASRRTGLNEKLFF
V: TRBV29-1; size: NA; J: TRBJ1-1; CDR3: CSVGHRDTEAFF
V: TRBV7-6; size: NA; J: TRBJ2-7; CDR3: CASSEGLVGLSYEQYF
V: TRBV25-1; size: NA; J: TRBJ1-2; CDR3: CASSPAGAGAGYTF
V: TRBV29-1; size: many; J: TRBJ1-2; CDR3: CSVPLPGGYTF
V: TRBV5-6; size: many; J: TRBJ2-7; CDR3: CASSHTRSPTYEQYF
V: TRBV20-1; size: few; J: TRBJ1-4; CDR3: CSAWDRGTNEKLFF
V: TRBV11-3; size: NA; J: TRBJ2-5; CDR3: CASSSNPGLAGKETQYF
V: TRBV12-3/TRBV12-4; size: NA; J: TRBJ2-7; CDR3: CARAPGLADYEQYF
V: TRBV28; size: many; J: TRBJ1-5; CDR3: CASFAGGQPQHF
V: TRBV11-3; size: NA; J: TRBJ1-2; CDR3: CASSSGQGVNGYTF
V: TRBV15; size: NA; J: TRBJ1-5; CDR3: CATSEGAGGDQPQHF
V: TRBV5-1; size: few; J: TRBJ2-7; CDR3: CASSLAVPGSYEQYF
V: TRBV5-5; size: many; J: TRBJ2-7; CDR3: CASSLNRHTPGEQYF
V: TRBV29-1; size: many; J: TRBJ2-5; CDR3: CSVVEGVETQYF
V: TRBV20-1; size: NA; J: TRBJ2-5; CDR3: CSARTSTETQYF
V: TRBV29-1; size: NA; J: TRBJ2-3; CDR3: CSVEVDTQYF
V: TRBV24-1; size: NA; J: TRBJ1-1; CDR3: CATSDHDGTGNTEAFF
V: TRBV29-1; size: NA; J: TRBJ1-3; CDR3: CSVWTGSSGNTIYF
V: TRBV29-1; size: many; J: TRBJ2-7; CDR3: CSAVSGYEQYF
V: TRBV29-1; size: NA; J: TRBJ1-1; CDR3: CSVEEALSQGRAEAFF